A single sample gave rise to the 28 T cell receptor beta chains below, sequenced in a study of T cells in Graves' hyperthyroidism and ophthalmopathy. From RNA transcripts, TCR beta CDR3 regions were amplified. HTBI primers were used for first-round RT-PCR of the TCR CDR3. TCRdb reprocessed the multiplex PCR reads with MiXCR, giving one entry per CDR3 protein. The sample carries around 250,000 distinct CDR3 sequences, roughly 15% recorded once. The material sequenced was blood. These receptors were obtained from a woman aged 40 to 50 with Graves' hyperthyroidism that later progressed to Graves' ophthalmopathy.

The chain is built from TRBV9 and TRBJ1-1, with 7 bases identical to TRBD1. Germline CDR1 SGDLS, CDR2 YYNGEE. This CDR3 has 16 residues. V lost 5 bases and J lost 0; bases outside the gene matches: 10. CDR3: CASSPTGQLLNTEAFF. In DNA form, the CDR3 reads TGTGCCAGCAGTCCCACGGGACAGCTACTGAACACTGAAGCTTTCTTT.

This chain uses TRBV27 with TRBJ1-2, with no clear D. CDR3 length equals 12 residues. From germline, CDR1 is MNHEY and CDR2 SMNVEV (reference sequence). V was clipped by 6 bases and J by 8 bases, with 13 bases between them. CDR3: CASSSRSGGYTF. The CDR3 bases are TGTGCCAGCAGCTCGAGGAGCGGCGGCTACACCTTC.

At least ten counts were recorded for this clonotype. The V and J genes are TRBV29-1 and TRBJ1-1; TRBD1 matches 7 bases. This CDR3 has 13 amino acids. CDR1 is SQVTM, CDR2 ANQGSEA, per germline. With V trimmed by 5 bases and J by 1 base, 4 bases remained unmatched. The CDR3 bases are TGCAGCGTTAGGGGGCTTCGGAACACTGAAGCTTTCTTT. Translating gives CSVRGLRNTEAFF. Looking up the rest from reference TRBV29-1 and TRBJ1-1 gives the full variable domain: SAVISQKPSRDICQRGTSLTIQCQVDSQVTMMFWYRQQPGQSLTLIATANQGSEATYESGFVIDKFPISRPNLTFSTLTVSNMSPEDSSIYLCSVRGLRNTEAFFGQGTRLTVV.

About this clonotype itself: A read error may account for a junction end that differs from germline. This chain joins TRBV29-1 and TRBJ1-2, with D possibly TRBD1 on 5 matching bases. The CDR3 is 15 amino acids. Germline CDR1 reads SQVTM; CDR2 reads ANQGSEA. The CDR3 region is CRVAPSGRWNYGYTF. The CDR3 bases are TGCAGAGTTGCGCCTTCGGGACGATGGAACTATGGCTACACCTTC. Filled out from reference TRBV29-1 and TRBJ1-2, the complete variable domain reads SAVISQKPSRDICQRGTSLTIQCQVDSQVTMMFWYRQQPGQSLTLIATANQGSEATYESGFVIDKFPISRPNLTFSTLTVSNMSPEDSSIYLCRVAPSGRWNYGYTFGSGTRLTVV.

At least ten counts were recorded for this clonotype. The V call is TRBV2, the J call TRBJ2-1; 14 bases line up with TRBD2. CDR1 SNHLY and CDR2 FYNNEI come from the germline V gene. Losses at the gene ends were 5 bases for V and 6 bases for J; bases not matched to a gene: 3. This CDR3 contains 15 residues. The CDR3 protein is CASSRGLAGGNEQFF. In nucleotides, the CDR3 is TGTGCCAGCAGTCGTGGACTAGCGGGAGGCAATGAGCAGTTCTTC.

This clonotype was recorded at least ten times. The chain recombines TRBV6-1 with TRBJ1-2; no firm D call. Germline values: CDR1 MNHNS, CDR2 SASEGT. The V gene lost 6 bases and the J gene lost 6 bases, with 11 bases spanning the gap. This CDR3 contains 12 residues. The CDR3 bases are TGTGCCAGCAGCCCCCCCGGGGATGGCTACACCTTC. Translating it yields CASSPPGDGYTF.

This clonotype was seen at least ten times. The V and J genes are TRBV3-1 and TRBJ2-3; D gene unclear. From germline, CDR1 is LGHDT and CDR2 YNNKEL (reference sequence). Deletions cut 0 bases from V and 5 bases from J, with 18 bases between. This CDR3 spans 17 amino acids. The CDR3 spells CASSQERHGTPGDTQYF. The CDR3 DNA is TGTGCCAGCAGCCAAGAGAGACACGGTACCCCCGGAGATACGCAGTATTTT.

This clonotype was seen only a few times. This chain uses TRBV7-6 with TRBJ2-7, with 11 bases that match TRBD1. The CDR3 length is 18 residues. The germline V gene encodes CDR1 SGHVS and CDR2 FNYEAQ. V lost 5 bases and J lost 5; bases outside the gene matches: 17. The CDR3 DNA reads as TGTGCCAGCAGCCGGACTATAGGCGGGACAGGGGGTAACAACGAGCAGTACTTC. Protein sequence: CASSRTIGGTGGNNEQYF.

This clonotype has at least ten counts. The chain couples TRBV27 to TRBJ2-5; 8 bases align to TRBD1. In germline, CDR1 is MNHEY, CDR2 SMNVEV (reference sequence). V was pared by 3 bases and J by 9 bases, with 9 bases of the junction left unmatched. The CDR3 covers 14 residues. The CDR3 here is CASSFADRDRPQYF. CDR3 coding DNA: TGTGCCAGCAGTTTCGCGGACAGGGATCGCCCCCAGTACTTC.

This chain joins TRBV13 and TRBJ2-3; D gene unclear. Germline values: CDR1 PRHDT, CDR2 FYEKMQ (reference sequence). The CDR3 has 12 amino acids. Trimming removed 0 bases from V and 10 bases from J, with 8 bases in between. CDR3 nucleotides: TGTGCCAGCAGCTTAGGGCCTACCGCGCAGTATTTT. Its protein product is CASSLGPTAQYF.

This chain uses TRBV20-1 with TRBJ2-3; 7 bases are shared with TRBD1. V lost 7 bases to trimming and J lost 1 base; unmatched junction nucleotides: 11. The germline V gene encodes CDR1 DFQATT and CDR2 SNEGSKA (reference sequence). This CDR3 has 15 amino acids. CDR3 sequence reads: CSGLTGARGTDTQYF. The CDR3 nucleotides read TGCAGTGGCCTCACAGGGGCGCGGGGCACAGATACGCAGTATTTT.

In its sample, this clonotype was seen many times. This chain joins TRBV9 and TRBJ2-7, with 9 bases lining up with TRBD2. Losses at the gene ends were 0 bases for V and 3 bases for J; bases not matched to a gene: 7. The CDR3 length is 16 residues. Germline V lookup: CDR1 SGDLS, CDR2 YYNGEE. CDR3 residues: CASSVEGSGSIYEQYF. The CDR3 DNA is TGTGCCAGCAGCGTAGAGGGTAGCGGGAGCATCTACGAGCAGTACTTC.

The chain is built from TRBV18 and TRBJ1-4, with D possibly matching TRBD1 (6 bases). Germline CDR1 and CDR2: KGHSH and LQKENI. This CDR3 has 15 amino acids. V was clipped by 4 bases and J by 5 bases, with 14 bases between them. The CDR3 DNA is TGTGCCAGCTCACGAGGGGGGAAGGCCAATGAAAAACTGTTTTTT. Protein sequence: CASSRGGKANEKLFF.

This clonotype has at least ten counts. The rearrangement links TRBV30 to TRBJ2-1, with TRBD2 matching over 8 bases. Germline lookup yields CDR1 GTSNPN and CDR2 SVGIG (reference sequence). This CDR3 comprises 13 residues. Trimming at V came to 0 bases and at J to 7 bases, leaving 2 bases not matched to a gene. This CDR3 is CAWSVGGRNEQFF. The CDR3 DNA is TGTGCCTGGAGTGTCGGCGGGAGGAATGAGCAGTTCTTC. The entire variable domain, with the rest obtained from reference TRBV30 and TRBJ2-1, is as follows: SQTIHQWPATLVQPVGSPLSLECTVEGTSNPNLYWYRQAAGRGLQLLFYSVGIGQISSEVPQNLSASRPQDRQFILSSKKLLLSDSGFYLCAWSVGGRNEQFFGPGTRLTVL.

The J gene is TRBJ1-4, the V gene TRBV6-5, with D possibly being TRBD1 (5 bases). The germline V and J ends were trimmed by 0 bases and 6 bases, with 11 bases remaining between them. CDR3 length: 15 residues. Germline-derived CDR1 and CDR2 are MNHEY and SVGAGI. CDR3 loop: CASSYSQGGDEKLFF. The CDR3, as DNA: TGTGCCAGCAGTTACTCGCAGGGTGGCGATGAAAAACTGTTTTTT.

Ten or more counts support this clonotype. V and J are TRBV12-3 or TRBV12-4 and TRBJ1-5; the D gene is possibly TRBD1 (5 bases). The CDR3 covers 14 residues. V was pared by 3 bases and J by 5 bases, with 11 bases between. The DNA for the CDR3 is TGTGCCAGCAGTTTGGGGGTCTGGGATCAGCCCCAGCATTTT. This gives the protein CASSLGVWDQPQHF.

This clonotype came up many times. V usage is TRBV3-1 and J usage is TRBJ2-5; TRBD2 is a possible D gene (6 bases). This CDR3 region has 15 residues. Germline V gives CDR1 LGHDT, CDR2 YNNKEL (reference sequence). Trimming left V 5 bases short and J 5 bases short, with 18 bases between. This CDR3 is CASSTEGNEVETQYF. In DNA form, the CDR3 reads TGTGCCAGCAGCACGGAGGGAAACGAAGTGGAGACCCAGTACTTC.

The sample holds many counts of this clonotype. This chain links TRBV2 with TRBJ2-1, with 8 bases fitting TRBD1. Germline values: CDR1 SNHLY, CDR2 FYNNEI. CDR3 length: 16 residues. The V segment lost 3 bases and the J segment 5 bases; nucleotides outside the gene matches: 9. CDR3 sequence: CASSDLRTGTHNEQFF. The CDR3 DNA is TGTGCCAGCAGTGACTTACGGACAGGGACCCACAATGAGCAGTTCTTC.

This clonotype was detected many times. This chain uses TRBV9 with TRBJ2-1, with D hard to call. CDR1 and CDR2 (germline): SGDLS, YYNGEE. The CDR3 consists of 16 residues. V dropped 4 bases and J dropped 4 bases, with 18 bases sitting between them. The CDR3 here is CASSLRTQRSYNEQFF. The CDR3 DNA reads TGTGCCAGCAGCCTCAGGACCCAGAGGAGTTACAATGAGCAGTTCTTC.

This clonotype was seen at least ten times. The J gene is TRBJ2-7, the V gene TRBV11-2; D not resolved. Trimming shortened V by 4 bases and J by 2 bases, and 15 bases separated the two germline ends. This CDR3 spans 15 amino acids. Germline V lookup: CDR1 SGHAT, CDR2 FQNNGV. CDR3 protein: CASSYGSTSAYEQYF. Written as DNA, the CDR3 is TGTGCCAGCAGCTACGGGTCTACTTCGGCCTACGAGCAGTACTTC.

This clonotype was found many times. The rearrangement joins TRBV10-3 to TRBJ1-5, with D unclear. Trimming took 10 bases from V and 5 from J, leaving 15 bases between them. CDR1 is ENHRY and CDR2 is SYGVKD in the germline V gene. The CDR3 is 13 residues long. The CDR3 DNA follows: TGTGCCACCGCCCTTGATCCGTATCAGCCCCAGCATTTT. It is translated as CATALDPYQPQHF.

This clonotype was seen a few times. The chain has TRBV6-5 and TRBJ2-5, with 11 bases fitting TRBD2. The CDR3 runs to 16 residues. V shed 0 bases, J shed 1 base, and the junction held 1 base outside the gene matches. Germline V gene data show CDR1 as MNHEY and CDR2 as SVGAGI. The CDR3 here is CASSYSTSGGQETQYF. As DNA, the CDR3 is TGTGCCAGCAGTTACTCCACTAGCGGGGGCCAAGAGACCCAGTACTTC.

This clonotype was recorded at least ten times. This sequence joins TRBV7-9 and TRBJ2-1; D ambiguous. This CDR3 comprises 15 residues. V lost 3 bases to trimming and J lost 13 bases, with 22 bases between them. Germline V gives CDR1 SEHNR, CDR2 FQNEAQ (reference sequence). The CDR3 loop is CASSLGLRTPPAQFF. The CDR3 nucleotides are TGTGCCAGCAGCTTGGGGTTGAGGACCCCCCCAGCACAGTTCTTC.

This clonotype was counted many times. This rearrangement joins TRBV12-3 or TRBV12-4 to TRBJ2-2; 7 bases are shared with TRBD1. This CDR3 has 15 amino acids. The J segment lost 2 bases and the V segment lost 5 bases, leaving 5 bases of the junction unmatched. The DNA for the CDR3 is TGTGCCAGCAGTATAACAGGGGCAAACACCGGGGAGCTGTTTTTT. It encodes CASSITGANTGELFF.

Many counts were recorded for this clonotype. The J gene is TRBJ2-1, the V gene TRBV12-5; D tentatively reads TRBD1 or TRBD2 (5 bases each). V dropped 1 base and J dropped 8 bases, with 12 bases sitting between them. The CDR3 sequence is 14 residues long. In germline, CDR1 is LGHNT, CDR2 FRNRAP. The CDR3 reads CASGLALWDHEQFF. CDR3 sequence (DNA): TGTGCTAGTGGTTTGGCCCTCTGGGACCATGAGCAGTTCTTC.

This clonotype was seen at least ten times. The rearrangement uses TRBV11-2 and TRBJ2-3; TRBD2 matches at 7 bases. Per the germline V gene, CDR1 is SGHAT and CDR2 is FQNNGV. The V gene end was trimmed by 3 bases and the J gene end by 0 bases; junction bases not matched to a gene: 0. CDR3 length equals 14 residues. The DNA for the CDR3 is TGTGCCAGCAGCTTCGGGGGGAGCACAGATACGCAGTATTTT. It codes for CASSFGGSTDTQYF. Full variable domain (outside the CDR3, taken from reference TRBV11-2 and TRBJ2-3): EAGVAQSPRYKIIEKRQSVAFWCNPISGHATLYWYQQILGQGPKLLIQFQNNGVVDDSQLPKDRFSAERLKGVDSTLKIQPAKLEDSAVYLCASSFGGSTDTQYFGPGTRLTVL.

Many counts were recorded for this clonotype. DNA for the CDR3: TGTGCCAGCGGACCAGGGGTGACCCCGCTCGAGCAGTACTTC. It translates to CASGPGVTPLEQYF. The rearrangement uses TRBV9 and TRBJ2-7; a weak D match, TRBD1 (6 bases). Germline assignment: CDR1 SGDLS and CDR2 YYNGEE. The CDR3 sequence is 14 residues long. V shed 7 bases and J shed 6 bases, with 20 bases lying between them.

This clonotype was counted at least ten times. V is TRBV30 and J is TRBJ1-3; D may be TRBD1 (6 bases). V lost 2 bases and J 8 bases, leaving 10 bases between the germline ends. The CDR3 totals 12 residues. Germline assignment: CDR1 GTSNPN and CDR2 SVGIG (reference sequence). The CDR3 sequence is CAWSLQGHTIYF. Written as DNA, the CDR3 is TGTGCCTGGAGTCTACAGGGACACACCATATATTTT.